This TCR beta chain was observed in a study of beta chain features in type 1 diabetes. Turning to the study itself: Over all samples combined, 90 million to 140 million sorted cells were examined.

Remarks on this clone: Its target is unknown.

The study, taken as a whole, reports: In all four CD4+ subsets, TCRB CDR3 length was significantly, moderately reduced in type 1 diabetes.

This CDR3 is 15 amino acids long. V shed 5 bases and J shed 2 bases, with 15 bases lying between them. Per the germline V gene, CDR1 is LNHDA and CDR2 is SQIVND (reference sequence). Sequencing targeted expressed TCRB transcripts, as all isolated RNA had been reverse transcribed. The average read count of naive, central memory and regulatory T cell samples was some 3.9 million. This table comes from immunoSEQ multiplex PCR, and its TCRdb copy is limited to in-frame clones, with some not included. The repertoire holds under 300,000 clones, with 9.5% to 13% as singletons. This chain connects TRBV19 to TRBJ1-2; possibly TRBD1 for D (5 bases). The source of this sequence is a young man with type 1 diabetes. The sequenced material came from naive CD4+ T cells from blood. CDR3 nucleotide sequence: TGTGCCAGTAGTTCACTAGGGGCGGGGAACTATGGCTACACCTTC. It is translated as CASSSLGAGNYGYTF.